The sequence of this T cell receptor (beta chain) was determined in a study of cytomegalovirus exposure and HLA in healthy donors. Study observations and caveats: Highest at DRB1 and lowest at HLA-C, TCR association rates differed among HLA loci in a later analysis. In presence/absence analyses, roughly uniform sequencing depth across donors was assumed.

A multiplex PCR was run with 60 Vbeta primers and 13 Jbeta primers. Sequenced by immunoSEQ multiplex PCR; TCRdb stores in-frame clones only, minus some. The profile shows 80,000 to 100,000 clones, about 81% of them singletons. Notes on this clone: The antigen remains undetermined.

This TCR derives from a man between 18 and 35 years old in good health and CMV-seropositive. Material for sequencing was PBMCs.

In DNA, the CDR3 is TGCGCCAGCAGCCCGGACGGGAGCTCCTACAATGAGCAGTTCTTC. This gives the protein CASSPDGSSYNEQFF. This sequence joins TRBV5-1 and TRBJ2-1, with D possibly TRBD2 on 6 matching bases. This CDR3 spans 15 amino acids. Germline V gene data show CDR1 as SGHRS and CDR2 as YFSETQ. Trimming stripped 4 bases from V and 0 bases from J, with 11 bases between. The variable domain in full, completed from reference TRBV5-1 and TRBJ2-1, reads KAGVTQTPRYLIKTRGQQVTLSCSPISGHRSVSWYQQTPGQGLQFLFEYFSETQRNKGNFPGRFSGRQFSNSRSEMNVSTLELGDSALYLCASSPDGSSYNEQFFGPGTRLTVL.